A selection of T cell receptor beta chains follows, all from one sample in a study of PD-L1 blockade in urothelial cancer. Libraries were prepared by immunoSEQ multiplex PCR; TCRdb keeps only in-frame clonotypes and omits some of them. The table includes roughly 48,000 clones, over 75% detected once. The sample consisted of PBMCs, taken around atezolizumab (anti-PD-L1) treatment. These receptors originate from a man aged 40-49 years with urothelial cancer. Both conserved end residues are part of each CDR3. D genes are given only for firm matches. Not all rows give a size; the values are once, few, many and, for expanded clones, a class.

cdr3_aa cdr3_nt v_call d_call j_call clone_size
CASSEYGSWVGEQFF TGTGCCAGCAGCGAGTACGGGAGCTGGGTTGGTGAGCAGTTCTTC TRBV7-9 - TRBJ2-1 -
CASSFGQGFSNGELFF TGTGCCAGCAGCTTTGGACAGGGGTTTTCTAACGGGGAGCTGTTTTTT TRBV7-9 TRBD1 TRBJ2-2 -
CASSYPKSSYEQYF TGTGCCAGCAGCTATCCTAAAAGTTCCTACGAGCAGTACTTC TRBV28 - TRBJ2-7 few
CASSPSQNYNEQFF TGTGCCAGCTCACCGTCCCAGAACTACAATGAGCAGTTCTTC TRBV18 - TRBJ2-1 once
CASSLAGVQNTEAFF TGCGCCAGCAGCTTGGCGGGAGTCCAGAACACTGAAGCTTTCTTT TRBV5-1 - TRBJ1-1 -
CASSPSAGAQETQYF TGTGCCAGCAGCCCGTCAGCGGGAGCTCAAGAGACCCAGTACTTC TRBV7-3 TRBD2 TRBJ2-5 -
CSVERGWGEQFF TGCAGCGTTGAAAGGGGATGGGGTGAGCAGTTCTTC TRBV29-1 - TRBJ2-1 medium-sized
CASKRTASGRAGEQYF TGCGCCAGTAAAAGGACAGCTAGCGGGAGGGCGGGTGAGCAGTACTTC TRBV5-1 TRBD2 TRBJ2-7 -
CASSRRGPPYEQYF TGTGCCAGCAGCCGCAGGGGACCCCCCTACGAGCAGTACTTC TRBV7-2 - TRBJ2-7 -
CATSSYSPALQYF TGTGCCACCAGCTCCTATAGCCCCGCCTTGCAGTATTTT TRBV15 - TRBJ2-3 -
CAWLRTGGSSAF TGTGCCTGGCTCCGGACAGGGGGCTCGAGTGCCTTC TRBV30 TRBD1 TRBJ1-2 -
CASSPPYLSGSSYEQYF TGTGCCAGTAGTCCCCCCTACCTCAGCGGAAGCTCCTACGAGCAGTACTTC TRBV19 - TRBJ2-7 -
CASSDTGKYGYTF TGTGCCAGCAGTGATACAGGGAAGTATGGCTACACCTTC TRBV6-5 - TRBJ1-2 -
CASSPGPRTSGRKADTQYF TGTGCCAGTAGCCCGGGACCGCGGACTAGCGGGAGAAAGGCAGATACGCAGTATTTT TRBV19 TRBD2 TRBJ2-3 -
CATQGVYTYEQYF TGTGCCACCCAGGGGGTATACACCTACGAGCAGTACTTC TRBV6-1 TRBD1 TRBJ2-7 few
CAISATSGTETQYF TGTGCCATCAGTGCCACTAGCGGGACGGAGACCCAGTACTTC TRBV10-3 TRBD2 TRBJ2-5 -
CASSLDRGASTEAFF TGTGCCAGCAGCCTCGACAGGGGCGCCTCCACTGAAGCTTTCTTT TRBV7-9 TRBD1 TRBJ1-1 -
CATSLAGVAEAFF TGTGCCACCAGCCTGGCGGGCGTAGCTGAAGCTTTCTTT TRBV6-1 - TRBJ1-1 -
CASSEGTGPYEQYF TGTGCCAGCAGTGAAGGGACAGGGCCCTACGAGCAGTACTTC TRBV6-1 TRBD1 TRBJ2-7 -
CASRRQGVDTEAFF TGTGCCAGCAGGCGACAGGGGGTCGACACTGAAGCTTTCTTT TRBV5-4 TRBD1 TRBJ1-1 -
CASSVSQGRETQYF TGTGCCAGCAGCGTCTCACAGGGGCGTGAGACCCAGTACTTC TRBV9 TRBD1 TRBJ2-5 -
CASSTGRGNTEAFF TGTGCCAGTAGTACCGGACGGGGGAACACTGAAGCTTTCTTT TRBV19 - TRBJ1-1 -
CASSLSGSTNYGYTF TGCGCCAGCAGCTTGAGTGGGAGCACTAACTATGGCTACACCTTC TRBV5-1 - TRBJ1-2 -
CASSFSPTGGYGYTF TGTGCCAGCAGCTTTTCACCGACAGGAGGCTATGGCTACACCTTC TRBV5-4 - TRBJ1-2 -
CASSHKTTGEQYF TGTGCCAGCAGCCACAAGACCACCGGGGAGCAGTACTTC TRBV7-2 - TRBJ2-7 -
CASSTTSAYNEQFF TGTGCCAGCAGCACAACTAGCGCTTACAATGAGCAGTTCTTC TRBV7-9 TRBD2 TRBJ2-1 -
CASRGRGEQFF TGTGCCAGCAGGGGGAGAGGTGAGCAGTTCTTC TRBV11-2 - TRBJ2-1 -
CASRASVQETQYF TGTGCCAGTAGGGCTAGCGTTCAAGAGACCCAGTACTTC TRBV19 - TRBJ2-5 -
CASRDSGLTDTQYF TGTGCCAGCAGGGATAGCGGGCTCACAGATACGCAGTATTTT TRBV6-4 TRBD2 TRBJ2-3 -
CASSRTGGNGNTIYF TGTGCCAGCTCACGGACAGGGGGCAATGGAAACACCATATATTTT TRBV18 TRBD1 TRBJ1-3 -
CASSRSGTALDTQYF TGTGCCAGCAGCCGCTCCGGGACAGCCTTAGATACGCAGTATTTT TRBV6-6 TRBD1 TRBJ2-3 few
CASTRRGSGTDTQYF TGTGCCAGCACCCGGAGGGGTTCGGGGACAGATACGCAGTATTTT TRBV9 - TRBJ2-3 -
CASSDVWQNTEAFF TGTGCCAGCAGTGATGTGTGGCAGAACACTGAAGCTTTCTTT TRBV6-1 - TRBJ1-1 -
CASSDELAGAYNEQFF TGTGCCAGCAGTGACGAACTAGCGGGAGCCTACAATGAGCAGTTCTTC TRBV10-1 TRBD2 TRBJ2-1 -
CASSEAMGRTEAFF TGTGCCAGCAGTGAAGCGATGGGGCGAACTGAAGCTTTCTTT TRBV6-1 - TRBJ1-1 -
CATSSWGQGRTDTQYF TGTGCCACCAGCAGTTGGGGACAGGGTAGGACAGATACGCAGTATTTT TRBV15 TRBD1 TRBJ2-3 -
CASSQDVAGSRNEQFF TGCGCCAGCAGCCAAGATGTAGCGGGATCTCGGAATGAGCAGTTCTTC TRBV4-1 TRBD2 TRBJ2-1 -
CASGQGLVYGELFF TGTGCCAGTGGCCAAGGACTGGTCTACGGGGAGCTGTTTTTT TRBV19 - TRBJ2-2 -
CASSGKGGWEQYF TGTGCCAGCAGCGGCAAGGGGGGGTGGGAGCAGTACTTC TRBV13 - TRBJ2-7 -
CASSQDVGGSSYEQYF TGCGCCAGCAGCCAAGATGTCGGGGGTAGCTCCTACGAGCAGTACTTC TRBV4-1 - TRBJ2-7 few
CAWSVHEQFF TGTGCCTGGTCCGTCCATGAGCAGTTCTTC TRBV30 - TRBJ2-1 -
CASSITGGNEQFF TGTGCCAGTAGTATAACAGGGGGCAATGAGCAGTTCTTC TRBV19 TRBD1 TRBJ2-1 -
CASSQDKSVGNYGYTF TGCGCCAGTAGCCAAGATAAAAGTGTCGGGAACTATGGCTACACCTTC TRBV4-1 - TRBJ1-2 -
CASSQVRFSETQYF TGCGCCAGCAGCCAAGTCAGGTTCAGCGAGACCCAGTACTTC TRBV4-3 - TRBJ2-5 -
CASGQGVFNTQYF TGTGCCAGCGGACAGGGAGTTTTTAATACGCAGTATTTT TRBV19 TRBD1 TRBJ2-3 -
CASSNSVNEQFF TGTGCCAGCAGCAATTCAGTAAATGAGCAGTTCTTC TRBV5-6 - TRBJ2-1 -
CASSLGSSGSILDTQYF TGTGCCAGCAGTTTGGGCTCCAGCGGGAGTATCTTGGATACGCAGTATTTT TRBV28 TRBD2 TRBJ2-3 -
CASSPLGASYEQYF TGTGCCAGCAGCCCGTTGGGGGCCTCCTACGAGCAGTACTTC TRBV14 - TRBJ2-7 -
CASSFRPDRATEAFF TGTGCCAGCAGTTTCCGGCCGGACAGGGCCACTGAAGCTTTCTTT TRBV27 TRBD1 TRBJ1-1 -
CASTYRGNTEAFF TGTGCCAGCACTTACAGGGGAAACACTGAAGCTTTCTTT TRBV7-2 TRBD1 TRBJ1-1 -
CASSLPGENTEAFF TGTGCCAGCAGTTTACCGGGGGAGAACACTGAAGCTTTCTTT TRBV27 - TRBJ1-1 -
CASSPQALGARNQPQHF TGTGCCAGCTCACCCCAGGCTCTAGGGGCCCGCAATCAGCCCCAGCATTTT TRBV18 - TRBJ1-5 once
CASSYSIEGKTYEQYF TGTGCCAGCAGTTACTCCATTGAGGGTAAAACCTACGAGCAGTACTTC TRBV6-5 - TRBJ2-7 -
CASTGKFDYTF TGTGCCAGTACCGGGAAATTTGACTACACCTTC TRBV19 - TRBJ1-2 -
CASSLARGTTRAFF TGTGCCAGCAGCTTAGCCAGGGGGACAACGCGGGCTTTCTTT TRBV11-2 TRBD1 TRBJ1-1 -
CSVETGQATYGYTF TGCAGCGTTGAAACGGGACAGGCGACCTATGGCTACACCTTC TRBV29-1 TRBD1 TRBJ1-2 -
CATSRDDRPNYGYTF TGTGCCACCAGCAGAGACGACAGGCCTAACTATGGCTACACCTTC TRBV15 - TRBJ1-2 -
CASRGASASYEQYF TGTGCCAGCAGGGGAGCTAGCGCCTCCTACGAGCAGTACTTC TRBV25-1 - TRBJ2-7 -